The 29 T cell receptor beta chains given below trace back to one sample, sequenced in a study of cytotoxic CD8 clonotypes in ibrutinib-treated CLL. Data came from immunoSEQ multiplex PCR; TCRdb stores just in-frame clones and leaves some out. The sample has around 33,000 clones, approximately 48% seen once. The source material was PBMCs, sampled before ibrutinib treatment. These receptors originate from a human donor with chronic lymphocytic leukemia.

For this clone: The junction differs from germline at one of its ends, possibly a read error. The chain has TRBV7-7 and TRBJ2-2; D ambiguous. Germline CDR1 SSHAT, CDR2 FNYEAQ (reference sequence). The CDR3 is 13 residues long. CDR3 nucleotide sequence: TGTGCTAGCAGCTTAAGCAACACCGGGGAGCTGTTTTTT. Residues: CASSLSNTGELFF. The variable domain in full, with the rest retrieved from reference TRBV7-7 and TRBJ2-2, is GAGVSQSPRYKVTKRGQDVTLRCDPISSHATLYWYQQALGQGPEFLTYFNYEAQPDKSGLPSDRFSAERPEGSISTLTIQRTEQRDSAMYRCASSLSNTGELFFGEGSRLTVL.

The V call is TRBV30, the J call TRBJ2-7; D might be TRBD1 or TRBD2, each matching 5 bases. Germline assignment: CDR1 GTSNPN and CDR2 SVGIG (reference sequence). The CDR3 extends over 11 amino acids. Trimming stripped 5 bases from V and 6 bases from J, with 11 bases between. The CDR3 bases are TGTGCCTGGGGGGACCGGGTCGAGCAGTACTTC. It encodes CAWGDRVEQYF.

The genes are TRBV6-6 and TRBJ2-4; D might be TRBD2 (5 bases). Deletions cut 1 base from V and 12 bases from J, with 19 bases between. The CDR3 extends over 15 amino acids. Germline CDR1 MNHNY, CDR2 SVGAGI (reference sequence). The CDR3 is CASSYFVGESVTQYF. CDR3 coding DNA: TGTGCCAGCAGTTACTTCGTCGGGGAGTCCGTGACTCAGTACTTC.

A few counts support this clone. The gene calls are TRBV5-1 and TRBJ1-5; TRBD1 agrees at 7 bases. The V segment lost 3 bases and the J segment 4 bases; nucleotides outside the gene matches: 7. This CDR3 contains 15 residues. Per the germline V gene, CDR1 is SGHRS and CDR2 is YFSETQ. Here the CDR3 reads CASSSTGETNQPQHF. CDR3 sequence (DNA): TGCGCCAGCAGCTCTACAGGGGAAACTAATCAGCCCCAGCATTTT.

The CDR3 region is CASSGNAAGYEQYF. In DNA, the CDR3 is TGTGCCAGCAGCGGCAACGCGGCGGGATACGAGCAGTACTTC. This chain uses TRBV9 with TRBJ2-7; possibly TRBD2 for D (6 bases). The germline V and J ends were trimmed by 3 bases and 4 bases, with 14 bases remaining between them. Germline CDR1 SGDLS, CDR2 YYNGEE. The CDR3 is 14 residues long.

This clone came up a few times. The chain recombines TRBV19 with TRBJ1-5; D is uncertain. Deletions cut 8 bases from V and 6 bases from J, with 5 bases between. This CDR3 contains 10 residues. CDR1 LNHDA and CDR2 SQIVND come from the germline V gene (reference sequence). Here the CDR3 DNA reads TGTGCCAGTGGCGGTCAGCCCCAGCATTTT. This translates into CASGGQPQHF. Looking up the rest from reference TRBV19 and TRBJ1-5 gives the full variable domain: DGGITQSPKYLFRKEGQNVTLSCEQNLNHDAMYWYRQDPGQGLRLIYYSQIVNDFQKGDIAEGYSVSREKKESFPLTVTSAQKNPTAFYLCASGGQPQHFGDGTRLSIL.

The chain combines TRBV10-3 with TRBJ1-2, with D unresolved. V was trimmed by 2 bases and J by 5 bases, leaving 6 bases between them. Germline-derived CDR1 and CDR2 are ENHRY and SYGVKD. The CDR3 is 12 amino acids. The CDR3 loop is CAISEREYGYTF. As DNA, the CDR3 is TGTGCCATCAGTGAGAGAGAATATGGCTACACCTTC.

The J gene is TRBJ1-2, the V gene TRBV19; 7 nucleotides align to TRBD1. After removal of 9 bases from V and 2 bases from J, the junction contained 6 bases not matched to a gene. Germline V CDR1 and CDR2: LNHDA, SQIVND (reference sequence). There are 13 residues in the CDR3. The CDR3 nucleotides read TGTGCCAGCCGCTGGGGACAGAACTATGGCTACACCTTC. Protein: CASRWGQNYGYTF. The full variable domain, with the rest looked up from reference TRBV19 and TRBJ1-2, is DGGITQSPKYLFRKEGQNVTLSCEQNLNHDAMYWYRQDPGQGLRLIYYSQIVNDFQKGDIAEGYSVSREKKESFPLTVTSAQKNPTAFYLCASRWGQNYGYTFGSGTRLTVV.

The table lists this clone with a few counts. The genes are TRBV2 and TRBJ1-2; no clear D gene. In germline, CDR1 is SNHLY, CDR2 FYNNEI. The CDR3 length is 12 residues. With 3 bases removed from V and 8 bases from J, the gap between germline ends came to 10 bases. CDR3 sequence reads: CASSERNQGYTF. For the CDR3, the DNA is TGTGCCAGCAGTGAGAGGAATCAGGGCTACACCTTC.

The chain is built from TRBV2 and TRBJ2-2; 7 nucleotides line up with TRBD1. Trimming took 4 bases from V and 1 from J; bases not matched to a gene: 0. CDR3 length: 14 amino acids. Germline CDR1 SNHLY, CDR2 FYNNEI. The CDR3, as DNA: TGTGCCAGCAGTGGACAGGGGAACACCGGGGAGCTGTTTTTT. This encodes CASSGQGNTGELFF.

The DNA of the CDR3 is TGTGCCAGCAGCTTGTGGGGGACAGGGGAACCGTACAATGAGCAGTTCTTC. Translating it yields CASSLWGTGEPYNEQFF. The chain employs TRBV7-9 and TRBJ2-1, with 10 bases lining up with TRBD1. The CDR3 spans 17 residues. Germline V gene data show CDR1 as SEHNR and CDR2 as FQNEAQ (reference sequence). The V segment lost 3 bases and the J segment 4 bases; nucleotides outside the gene matches: 9. Based on the CDR3 plus reference TRBV7-9 and TRBJ2-1, the full variable domain is DTGVSQNPRHKITKRGQNVTFRCDPISEHNRLYWYRQTLGQGPEFLTYFQNEAQLEKSRLLSDRFSAERPKGSFSTLEIQRTEQGDSAMYLCASSLWGTGEPYNEQFFGPGTRLTVL.

CDR3: CASSPSGEYQPQHF. CDR3 nucleotides: TGTGCCAGCTCACCGTCGGGGGAATATCAGCCCCAGCATTTT. The chain links TRBV18 to TRBJ1-5; TRBD1 might be the D (5 bases). Per the germline V gene, CDR1 is KGHSH and CDR2 is LQKENI. Trimming cost V 3 bases and J 5 bases, with 11 bases left between them. CDR3 length equals 14 residues.

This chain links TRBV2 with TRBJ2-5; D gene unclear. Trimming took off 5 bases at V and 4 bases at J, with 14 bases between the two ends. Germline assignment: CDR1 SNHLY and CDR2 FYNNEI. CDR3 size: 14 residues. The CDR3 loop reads CASSRGLTGETQYF. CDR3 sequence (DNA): TGTGCCAGCAGTCGTGGCCTAACGGGAGAGACCCAGTACTTC. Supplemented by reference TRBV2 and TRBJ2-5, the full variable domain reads EPEVTQTPSHQVTQMGQEVILRCVPISNHLYFYWYRQILGQKVEFLVSFYNNEISEKSEIFDDQFSVERPDGSNFTLKIRSTKLEDSAMYFCASSRGLTGETQYFGPGTRLLVL.

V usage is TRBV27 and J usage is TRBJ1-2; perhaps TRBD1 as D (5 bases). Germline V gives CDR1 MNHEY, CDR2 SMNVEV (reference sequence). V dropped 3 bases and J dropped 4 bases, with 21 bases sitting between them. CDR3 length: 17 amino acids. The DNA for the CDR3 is TGTGCCAGCAGTTTTTTAAGCGGGGTAGGGGTGGTCTATGGCTACACCTTC. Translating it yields CASSFLSGVGVVYGYTF.

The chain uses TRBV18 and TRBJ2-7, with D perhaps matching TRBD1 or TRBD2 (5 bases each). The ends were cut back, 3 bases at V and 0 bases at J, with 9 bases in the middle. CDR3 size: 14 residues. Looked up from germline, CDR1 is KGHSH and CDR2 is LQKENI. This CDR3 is CASSPGVSSYEQYF. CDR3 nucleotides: TGTGCCAGCTCACCGGGGGTCTCCTCCTACGAGCAGTACTTC. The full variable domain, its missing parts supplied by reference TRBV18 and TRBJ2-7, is NAGVMQNPRHLVRRRGQEARLRCSPMKGHSHVYWYRQLPEEGLKFMVYLQKENIIDESGMPKERFSAEFPKEGPSILRIQQVVRGDSAAYFCASSPGVSSYEQYFGPGTRLTVT.

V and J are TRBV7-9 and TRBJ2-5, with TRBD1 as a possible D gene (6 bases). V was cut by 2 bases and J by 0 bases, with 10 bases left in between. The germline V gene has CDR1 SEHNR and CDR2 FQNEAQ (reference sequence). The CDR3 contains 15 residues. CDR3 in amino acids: CASSLMGDNQETQYF. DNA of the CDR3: TGTGCCAGCAGCTTAATGGGGGACAACCAAGAGACCCAGTACTTC.

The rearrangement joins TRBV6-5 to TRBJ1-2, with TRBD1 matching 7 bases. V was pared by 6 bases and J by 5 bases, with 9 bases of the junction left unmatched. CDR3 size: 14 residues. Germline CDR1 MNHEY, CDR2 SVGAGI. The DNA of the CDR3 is TGTGCCAGCAGCAGAGACAGGGAGGGGTATGGCTACACCTTC. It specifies CASSRDREGYGYTF.

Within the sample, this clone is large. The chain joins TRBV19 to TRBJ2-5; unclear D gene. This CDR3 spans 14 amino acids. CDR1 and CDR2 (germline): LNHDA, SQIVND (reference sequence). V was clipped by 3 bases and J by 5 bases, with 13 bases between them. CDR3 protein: CASSIGRPGETQYF. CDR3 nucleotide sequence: TGTGCCAGTAGTATCGGGCGGCCCGGGGAGACCCAGTACTTC.

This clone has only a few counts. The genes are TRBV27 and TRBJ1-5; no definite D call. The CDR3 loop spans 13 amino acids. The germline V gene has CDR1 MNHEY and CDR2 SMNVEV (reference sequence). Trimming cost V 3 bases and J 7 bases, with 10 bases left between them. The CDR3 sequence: CASSLEGGQPQHF. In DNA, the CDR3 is TGTGCCAGCAGTTTGGAGGGTGGGCAGCCCCAGCATTTT.

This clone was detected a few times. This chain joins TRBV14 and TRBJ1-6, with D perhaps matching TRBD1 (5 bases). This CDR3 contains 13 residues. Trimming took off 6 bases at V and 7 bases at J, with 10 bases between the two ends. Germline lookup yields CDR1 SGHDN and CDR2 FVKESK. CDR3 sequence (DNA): TGTGCCAGCAGGAGGGGTAGAAATTCACCCCTCCACTTT. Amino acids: CASRRGRNSPLHF.

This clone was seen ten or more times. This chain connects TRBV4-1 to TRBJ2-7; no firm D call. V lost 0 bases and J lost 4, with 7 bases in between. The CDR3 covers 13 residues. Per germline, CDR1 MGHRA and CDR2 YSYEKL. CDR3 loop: CASSQDQVYEQYF. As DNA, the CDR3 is TGCGCCAGCAGCCAAGATCAGGTTTACGAGCAGTACTTC.

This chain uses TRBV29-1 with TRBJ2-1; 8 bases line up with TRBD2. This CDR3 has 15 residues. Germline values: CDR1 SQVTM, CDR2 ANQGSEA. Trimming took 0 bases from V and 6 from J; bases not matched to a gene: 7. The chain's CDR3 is CSVEEPSGGPNEQFF. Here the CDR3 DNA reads TGCAGCGTTGAAGAACCCAGCGGGGGCCCCAATGAGCAGTTCTTC.

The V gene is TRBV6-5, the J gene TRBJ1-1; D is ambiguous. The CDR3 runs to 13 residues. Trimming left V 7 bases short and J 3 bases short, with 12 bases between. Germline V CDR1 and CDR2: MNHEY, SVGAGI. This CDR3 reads CASIAPGYTEAFF. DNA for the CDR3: TGTGCCAGCATCGCCCCGGGCTACACTGAAGCTTTCTTT.

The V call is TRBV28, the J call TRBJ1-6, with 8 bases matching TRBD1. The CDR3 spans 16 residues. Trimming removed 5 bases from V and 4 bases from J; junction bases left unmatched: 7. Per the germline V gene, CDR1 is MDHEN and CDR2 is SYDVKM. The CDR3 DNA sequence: TGTGCCAGCAGTATGACAGGGGATCCGTATAATTCACCCCTCCACTTT. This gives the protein CASSMTGDPYNSPLHF.

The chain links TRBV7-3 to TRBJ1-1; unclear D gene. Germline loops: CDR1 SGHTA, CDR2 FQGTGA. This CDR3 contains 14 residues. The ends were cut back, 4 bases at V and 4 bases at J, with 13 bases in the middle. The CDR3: CASSSTDEGTEAFF. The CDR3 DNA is TGTGCCAGCAGCTCAACGGATGAGGGCACTGAAGCTTTCTTT.

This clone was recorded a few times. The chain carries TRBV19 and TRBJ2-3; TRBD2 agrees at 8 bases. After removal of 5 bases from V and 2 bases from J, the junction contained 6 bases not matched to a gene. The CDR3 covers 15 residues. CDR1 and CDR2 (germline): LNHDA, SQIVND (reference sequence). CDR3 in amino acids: CASSLSSGYTDTQYF. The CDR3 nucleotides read TGTGCCAGTAGTCTGTCTAGCGGGTACACAGATACGCAGTATTTT.

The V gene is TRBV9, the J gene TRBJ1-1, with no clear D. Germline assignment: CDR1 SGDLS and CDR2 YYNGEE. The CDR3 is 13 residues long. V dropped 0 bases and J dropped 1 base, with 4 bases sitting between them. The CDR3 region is CASSVEQNTEAFF. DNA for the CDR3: TGTGCCAGCAGCGTAGAACAGAACACTGAAGCTTTCTTT.

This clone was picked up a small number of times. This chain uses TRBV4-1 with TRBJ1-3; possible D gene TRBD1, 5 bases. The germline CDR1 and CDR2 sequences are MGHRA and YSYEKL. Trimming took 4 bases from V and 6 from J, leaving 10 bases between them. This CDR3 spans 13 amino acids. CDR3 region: CASSLRGENTIYF. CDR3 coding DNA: TGCGCCAGCAGCCTTCGGGGGGAAAACACCATATATTTT.

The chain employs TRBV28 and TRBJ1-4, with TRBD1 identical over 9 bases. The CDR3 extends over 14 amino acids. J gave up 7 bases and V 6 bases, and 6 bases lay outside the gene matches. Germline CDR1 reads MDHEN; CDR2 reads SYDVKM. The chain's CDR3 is CASSHRQGGEKLFF. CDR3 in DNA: TGTGCCAGCAGCCATCGACAGGGGGGTGAAAAACTGTTTTTT.